Below are 14 T cell receptor beta chains sequenced from a single sample in a study of CD8 T cells in Susac syndrome. RNA, at roughly 0.45 to 1 ug, was reverse transcribed with random hexamers. From the immunoSEQ multiplex PCR reads, TCRdb called clonotypes with MiXCR, one entry per CDR3 protein. The profile covers 150,000 to 200,000 distinct CDR3 sequences, with approximately 95% appearing a single time and 0.09% to 0.1% taken by the ten largest. The sequenced sample consisted of CD4+ T cells from PBMCs. Receptor source: a human donor with multiple sclerosis.

The chain couples TRBV29-1 to TRBJ1-2; no definite D call. Germline values: CDR1 SQVTM, CDR2 ANQGSEA. The CDR3 runs 15 residues. V was shortened by 3 bases and J by 0 bases, with 14 bases between the two germline ends. The CDR3 region has the DNA TGCAGCGTTGATGTCGCGGGCCCAGCTAACTATGGCTACACCTTC. This gives the protein CSVDVAGPANYGYTF.

The chain is built from TRBV9 and TRBJ2-6; 7 bases line up with TRBD2. Unmatched junction bases numbered 3, after V lost 3 bases and J lost 0 bases. Germline V CDR1 and CDR2: SGDLS, YYNGEE. The CDR3 sequence is 16 residues long. The CDR3 DNA follows: TGTGCCAGCAGCGCCAGCGGGAACTCTGGGGCCAACGTCCTGACTTTC. Its translation: CASSASGNSGANVLTF.

This clonotype was found once. The chain employs TRBV20-1 and TRBJ2-1, with unresolved D. The CDR3 consists of 10 residues. The V and J ends lost 6 bases and 9 bases respectively, with 9 bases between them. CDR1 and CDR2 from the germline V gene are DFQATT and SNEGSKA (reference sequence). The CDR3 is CSANRREQFF. CDR3 in DNA: TGCAGTGCAAACCGACGTGAGCAGTTCTTC.

This clonotype was observed once. The gene calls are TRBV10-3 and TRBJ2-4, with TRBD2 matching over 8 bases. J lost 11 bases, V lost 4 bases, and 7 bases had no gene match. Per the germline V gene, CDR1 is ENHRY and CDR2 is SYGVKD. This CDR3 has 13 residues. DNA of the CDR3: TGTGCCATCAGTGGACGGGAGGGCTACGTTCAGTACTTC. As protein: CAISGREGYVQYF.

This rearrangement joins TRBV18 to TRBJ1-5; D is uncertain. This CDR3 comprises 13 residues. Looked up from germline, CDR1 is KGHSH and CDR2 is LQKENI. Trimming left V 2 bases short and J 4 bases short, with 6 bases between. In DNA, the CDR3 is TGTGCCAGCTCACCATCGGAAAATCAGCCCCAGCATTTT. This gives the protein CASSPSENQPQHF.

The CDR3 spells CASSRVLNTGELFF. The DNA for the CDR3 is TGTGCCAGCAGCCGGGTCTTGAACACCGGGGAGCTGTTTTTT. This rearrangement joins TRBV3-1 to TRBJ2-2, with D unresolved. Trimming took off 4 bases at V and 1 base at J, with 7 bases between the two ends. The CDR3 length is 14 residues. Germline assignment: CDR1 LGHDT and CDR2 YNNKEL (reference sequence).

The V call is TRBV30, the J call TRBJ1-1; 7 positions agree with TRBD1. The trim removed 3 bases at V and 1 base at J, leaving 2 bases unmatched. Germline CDR1 reads GTSNPN; CDR2 reads SVGIG (reference sequence). The CDR3 contains 13 residues. This CDR3 reads CAWSRGTNTEAFF. The CDR3 DNA follows: TGTGCCTGGAGCAGGGGGACGAACACTGAAGCTTTCTTT. The full variable domain, in which reference TRBV30 and TRBJ1-1 provide the parts outside the CDR3, is SQTIHQWPATLVQPVGSPLSLECTVEGTSNPNLYWYRQAAGRGLQLLFYSVGIGQISSEVPQNLSASRPQDRQFILSSKKLLLSDSGFYLCAWSRGTNTEAFFGQGTRLTVV.

The chain carries TRBV29-1 and TRBJ2-6, with 7 bases aligning to TRBD1. V lost 4 bases and J lost 2; bases outside the gene matches: 8. CDR1 is SQVTM and CDR2 is ANQGSEA in the germline V gene. CDR3 size: 16 residues. The CDR3 loop is CSVGRTQGPGANVLTF. CDR3 nucleotide sequence: TGCAGCGTTGGTAGAACACAGGGGCCTGGGGCCAACGTCCTGACTTTC.

The J gene is TRBJ1-5, the V gene TRBV27; maybe TRBD1 (6 bases). Trimming removed 9 bases from V and 5 bases from J, with 20 bases in between. CDR3 size: 15 residues. Looked up from germline, CDR1 is MNHEY and CDR2 is SMNVEV (reference sequence). CDR3 amino acids: CASRPRRTADQPQHF. CDR3 nucleotide sequence: TGTGCCAGTAGACCCCGGCGGACAGCTGATCAGCCCCAGCATTTT.

Only one count was recorded for this clonotype. The chain uses TRBV7-2 and TRBJ2-6, with TRBD1 matching 9 bases. In germline, CDR1 is SGHTA, CDR2 FQGNSA. The CDR3 is 15 residues long. V shed 5 bases and J 11 bases; nucleotides not matched to a gene: 10. As DNA, the CDR3 is TGTGCCAGCAGCCCCGGACAGGGGAGCCCTTACGTCCTGACTTTC. Its protein product is CASSPGQGSPYVLTF.

The rearrangement joins TRBV2 to TRBJ2-2, with TRBD2 as a possible D gene (5 bases). The V and J ends lost 4 bases and 6 bases respectively, with 12 bases between them. This CDR3 spans 14 amino acids. From germline, CDR1 is SNHLY and CDR2 FYNNEI. The CDR3 loop reads CASSAWTEAGELFF. The CDR3 nucleotides are TGTGCCAGCAGTGCATGGACGGAGGCCGGGGAGCTGTTTTTT.

The chain carries TRBV7-6 and TRBJ1-3, with D possibly TRBD1 on 5 matching bases. Germline V CDR1 and CDR2: SGHVS, FNYEAQ. The length of the CDR3 is 16 residues. Trimming took 5 bases from V and 10 from J, leaving 24 bases between them. DNA of the CDR3: TGTGCCAGCAGCAGTACGCACCCCGGGACCGTCTCGACCATATATTTT. It translates to CASSSTHPGTVSTIYF.

The V call is TRBV24-1, the J call TRBJ2-3; 8 bases match TRBD2. CDR3 size: 16 residues. V was pared by 5 bases and J by 4 bases, with 10 bases of the junction left unmatched. From germline, CDR1 is KGHDR and CDR2 SFDVKD. The chain's CDR3 is CATSGPGGRGADTQYF. As DNA, the CDR3 is TGTGCCACCAGTGGCCCGGGGGGGAGAGGCGCAGATACGCAGTATTTT.

The chain is built from TRBV2 and TRBJ1-2; TRBD1 matches 7 bases. V trimming: 5 bases; J trimming: 8 bases; junction bases outside the gene matches: 8. The CDR3 length is 13 residues. CDR1 and CDR2 (germline): SNHLY, FYNNEI. The CDR3 bases are TGTGCCAGCAGTCGGGGACAGCTTTTGGGCTACACCTTC. Its protein is CASSRGQLLGYTF.